This TCR beta chain was sequenced for a study of cytomegalovirus exposure and HLA in healthy donors. The validation cohort, a group of around 130 subjects, included the donors and was separate from the roughly 600-subject first cohort. This clone was detected once. Its antigen is not identified. Data came from immunoSEQ multiplex PCR; TCRdb stores just in-frame clones and leaves some out. The sample carries roughly 120,000 clones, just under 90% recorded once. Deletions cut 6 bases from V and 8 bases from J, with 16 bases between. This CDR3 is 12 amino acids long. Germline CDR1 SQVTM, CDR2 ANQGSEA. Findings and caveats of the study: The study put some 160 TCR beta chains on its list as cytomegalovirus-associated. Reportedly, diagnosis of cytomegalovirus status by the classifier showed high specificity and sensitivity. Three of the chains that were CMV-associated were confirmed in vitro to be specific for CMV antigens.

J is TRBJ1-1 and V is TRBV29-1; D is perhaps TRBD1 (5 bases). The sample taken for sequencing was PBMCs. The TCR comes from a man younger than 45 in good health and CMV-seronegative. The CDR3 DNA reads TGCAGCGTGTCGGCGCCAGGGCTGGAAGCTTTCTTT. The encoded protein is CSVSAPGLEAFF.